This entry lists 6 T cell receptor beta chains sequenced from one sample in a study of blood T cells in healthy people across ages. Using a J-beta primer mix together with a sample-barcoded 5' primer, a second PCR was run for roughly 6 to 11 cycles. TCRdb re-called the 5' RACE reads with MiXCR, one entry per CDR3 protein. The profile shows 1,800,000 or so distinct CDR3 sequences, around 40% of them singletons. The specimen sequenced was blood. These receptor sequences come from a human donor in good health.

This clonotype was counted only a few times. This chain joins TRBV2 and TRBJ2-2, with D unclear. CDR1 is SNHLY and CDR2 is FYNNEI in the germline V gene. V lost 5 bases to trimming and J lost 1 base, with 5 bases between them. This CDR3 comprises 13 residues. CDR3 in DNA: TGTGCCAGCAGTAGCCAGAACACCGGGGAGCTGTTTTTT. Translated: CASSSQNTGELFF. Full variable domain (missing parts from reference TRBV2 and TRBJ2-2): EPEVTQTPSHQVTQMGQEVILRCVPISNHLYFYWYRQILGQKVEFLVSFYNNEISEKSEIFDDQFSVERPDGSNFTLKIRSTKLEDSAMYFCASSSQNTGELFFGEGSRLTVL.

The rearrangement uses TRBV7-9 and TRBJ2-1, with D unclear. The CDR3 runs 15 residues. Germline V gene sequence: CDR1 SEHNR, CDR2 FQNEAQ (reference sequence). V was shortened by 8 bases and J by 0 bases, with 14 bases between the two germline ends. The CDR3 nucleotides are TGTGCCAGCCCTCCCCGGGTTAACTCCTACAATGAGCAGTTCTTC. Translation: CASPPRVNSYNEQFF.

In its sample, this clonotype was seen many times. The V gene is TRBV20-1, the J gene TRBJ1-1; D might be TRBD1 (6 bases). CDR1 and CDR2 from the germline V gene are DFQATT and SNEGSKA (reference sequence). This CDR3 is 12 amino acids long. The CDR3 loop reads CSVLQGDTEAFF. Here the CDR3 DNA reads TGCAGCGTCCTACAGGGAGACACTGAAGCTTTCTTT.

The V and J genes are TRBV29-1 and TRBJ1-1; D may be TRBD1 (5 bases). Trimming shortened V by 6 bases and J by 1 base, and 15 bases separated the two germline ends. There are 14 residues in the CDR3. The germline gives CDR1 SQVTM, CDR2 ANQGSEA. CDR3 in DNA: TGCAGCGTCGTGGGGGTGTGGGGGAACACTGAAGCTTTCTTT. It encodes CSVVGVWGNTEAFF.

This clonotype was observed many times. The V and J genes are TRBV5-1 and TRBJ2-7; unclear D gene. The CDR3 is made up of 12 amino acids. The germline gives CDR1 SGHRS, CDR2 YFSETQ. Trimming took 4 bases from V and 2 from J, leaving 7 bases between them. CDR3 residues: CASSPEPYEQYF. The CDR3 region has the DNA TGCGCCAGCAGCCCCGAACCCTACGAGCAGTACTTC.

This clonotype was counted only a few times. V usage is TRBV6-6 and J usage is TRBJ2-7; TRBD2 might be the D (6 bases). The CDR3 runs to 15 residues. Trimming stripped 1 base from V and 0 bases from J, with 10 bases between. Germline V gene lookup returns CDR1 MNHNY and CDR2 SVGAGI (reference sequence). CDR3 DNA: TGTGCCAGCAGTTACTGGCAGGGAGGCTCCTACGAGCAGTACTTC. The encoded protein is CASSYWQGGSYEQYF.